The text below deals with one T cell receptor (beta chain). Its target antigen remains unknown. No much larger clone exists at a distance of one base, and base qualities are not known. This sample was included in a study of CD8 T cells in Susac syndrome (dated 2019 in TCRdb). A note on the overall study: The study used repertoire sequencing to test whether antigen drove CD8+ T cell activation and differentiation in Susac syndrome. The study at large found these results: The number of individuals in the TCR sequencing and HLA analysis was recognized as being relatively small.

Peripheral blood CD8+ and CD4+ T cells from healthy donors, Susac syndrome patients and multiple sclerosis patients were profiled using high-throughput TCR beta sequencing. Treatment-naive patients with stable or active relapsing-remitting disease fulfilling revised McDonald criteria were used as multiple sclerosis controls. Bulk CD8+ and CD4+ T cells were purified by magnetic negative isolation, whereas CD8+ TEMRA cells were enriched by FACS. Blood was drawn into EDTA tubes, processed within 24 hours, and PBMCs were isolated by density gradient centrifugation. PBMCs destined for TCR sequencing were cryopreserved in liquid nitrogen and later thawed in a 37 °C water bath. The sorted or isolated CD4+, CD8+ and CD8+ TEMRA cells had a purity of 90% or higher. RNA was extracted with the RNeasy kit and roughly 0.45 to 1 ug was reverse transcribed using random hexamers. The immunoSEQ multiplex PCR assay, which covers 54 Vbeta and 13 Jbeta segments, was used to amplify TCR beta CDR3 regions. Bias from PCR amplification was corrected by using a synthetic template baseline for primer optimization and for computational correction. As for the original processing: Only productive sequences were kept, with reads annotated to V, D and J genes according to IMGT and analyzed in immunoSEQ Analyzer. Clonality was calculated as one minus the Shannon entropy normalized by log2 of the number of productive unique sequences. For each patient and control, public and private clones were evaluated within the 100 most prevalent clones. Clones were defined as Susac-specific when absent from the healthy and MS cohorts, from fewer than 1,300 published viral clones and from other ImmuneACCESS disease sequences. Clones were called with MiXCR by TCRdb after fastp trimmed the public reads at Q25, and only in-frame beta chains were retained. A single entry per CDR3 protein holds the most common genes and DNA from its merged rows. The V and J calls come from TCRdb's annotation, not from the publication. Counted in this sample were under 350,000 distinct CDR3 sequences; under 95% of them appeared once. Roughly 0.064% of the sample goes to the ten largest clones.

This clonotype originated in a human donor with multiple sclerosis. Material for sequencing was CD4+ T cells from PBMCs.

The nucleotide sequence reads as follows: TGCAGCGTTGAAAAGCGGGGGGCAGATACGCAGTATTTT. Translated, it reads CSVEKRGADTQYF. The rearrangement combines TRBV29-1 with TRBJ2-3, with TRBD2 identical over 9 junction bases. Reading the germline V gene gives CDR1 SQVTM and CDR2 ANQGSEA. Compared with germline, V lacks 2 bases and J lacks 4 bases; bases without a gene match: 1. Its CDR3 holds 13 amino acids, cysteine through phenylalanine. Just CDR3 DNA is preserved here, 39 bases in frame from base 1.